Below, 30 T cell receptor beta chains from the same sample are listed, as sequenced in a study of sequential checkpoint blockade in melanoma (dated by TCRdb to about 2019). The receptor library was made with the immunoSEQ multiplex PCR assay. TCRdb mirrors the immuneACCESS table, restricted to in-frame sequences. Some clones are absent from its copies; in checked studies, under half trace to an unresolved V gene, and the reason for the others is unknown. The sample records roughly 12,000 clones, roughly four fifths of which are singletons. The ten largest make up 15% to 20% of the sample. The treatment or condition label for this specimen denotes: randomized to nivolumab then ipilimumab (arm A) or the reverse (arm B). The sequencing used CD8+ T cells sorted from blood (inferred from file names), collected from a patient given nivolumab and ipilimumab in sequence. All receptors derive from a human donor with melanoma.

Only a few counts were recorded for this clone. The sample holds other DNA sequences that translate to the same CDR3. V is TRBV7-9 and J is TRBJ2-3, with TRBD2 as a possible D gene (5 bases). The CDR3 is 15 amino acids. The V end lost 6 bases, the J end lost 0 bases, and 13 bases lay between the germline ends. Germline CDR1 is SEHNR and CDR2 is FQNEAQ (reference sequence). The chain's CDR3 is CASSLPGISTDTQYF. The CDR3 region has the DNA TGTGCCAGCAGTCTTCCGGGGATCAGCACAGATACGCAGTATTTT.

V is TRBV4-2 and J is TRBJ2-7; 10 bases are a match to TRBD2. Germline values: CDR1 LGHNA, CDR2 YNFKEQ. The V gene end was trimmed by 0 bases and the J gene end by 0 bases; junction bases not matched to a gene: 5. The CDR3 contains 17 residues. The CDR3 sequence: CASSQEMGLASSYEQYF. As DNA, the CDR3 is TGTGCCAGCAGCCAAGAGATGGGACTAGCGAGCTCCTACGAGCAGTACTTC.

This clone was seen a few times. CDR3 sequence reads: CASRGGTLYEQYF. CDR3 nucleotides: TGTGCCAGCAGGGGCGGGACCCTTTACGAGCAGTACTTC. The chain couples TRBV2 to TRBJ2-7; possibly TRBD2 for D (6 bases). This CDR3 has 13 residues. The germline V gene has CDR1 SNHLY and CDR2 FYNNEI. V lost 6 bases and J lost 4, with 13 bases in between.

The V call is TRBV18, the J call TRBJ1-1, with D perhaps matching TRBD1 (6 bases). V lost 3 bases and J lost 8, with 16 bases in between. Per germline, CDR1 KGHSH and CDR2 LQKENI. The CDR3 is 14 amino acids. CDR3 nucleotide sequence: TGTGCCAGCTCACCGGGGACACACCGTAAGGAAGCTTTCTTT. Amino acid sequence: CASSPGTHRKEAFF.

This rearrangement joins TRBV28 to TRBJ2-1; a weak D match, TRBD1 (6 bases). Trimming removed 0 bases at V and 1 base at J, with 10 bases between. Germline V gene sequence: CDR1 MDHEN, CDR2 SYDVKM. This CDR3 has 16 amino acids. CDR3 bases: TGTGCCAGCAGTTTATGGTTACAGGGATCCTACAATGAGCAGTTCTTC. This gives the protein CASSLWLQGSYNEQFF.

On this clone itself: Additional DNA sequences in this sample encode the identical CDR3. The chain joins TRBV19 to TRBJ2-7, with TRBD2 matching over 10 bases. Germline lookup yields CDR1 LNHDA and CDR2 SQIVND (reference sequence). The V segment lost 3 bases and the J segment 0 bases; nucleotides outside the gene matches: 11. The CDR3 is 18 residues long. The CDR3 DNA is TGTGCCAGTAGTATCTCGGTTAGCGGGAGGTCTTACTCCTACGAGCAGTACTTC. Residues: CASSISVSGRSYSYEQYF.

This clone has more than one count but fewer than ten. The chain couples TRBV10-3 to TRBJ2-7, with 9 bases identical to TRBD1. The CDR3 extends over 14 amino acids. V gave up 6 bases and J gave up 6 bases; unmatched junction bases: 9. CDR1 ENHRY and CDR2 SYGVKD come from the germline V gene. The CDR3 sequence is CAISRSGQGIEQYF. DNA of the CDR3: TGTGCCATCAGCCGTTCGGGACAGGGTATCGAGCAGTACTTC.

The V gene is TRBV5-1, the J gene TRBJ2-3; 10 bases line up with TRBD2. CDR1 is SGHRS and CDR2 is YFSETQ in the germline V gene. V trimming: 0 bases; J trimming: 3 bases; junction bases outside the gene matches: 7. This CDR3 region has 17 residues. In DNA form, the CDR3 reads TGCGCCAGCAGCTTGGAGGAGCGGGGGGGCAAAACAGATACGCAGTATTTT. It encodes CASSLEERGGKTDTQYF.

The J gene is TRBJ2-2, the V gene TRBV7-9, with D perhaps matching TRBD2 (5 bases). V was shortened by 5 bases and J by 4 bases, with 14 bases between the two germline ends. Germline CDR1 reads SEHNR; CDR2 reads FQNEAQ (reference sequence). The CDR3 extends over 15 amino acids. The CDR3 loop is CASSPRGISTGELFF. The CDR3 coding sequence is TGTGCCAGCAGCCCACGAGGGATATCCACCGGGGAGCTGTTTTTT.

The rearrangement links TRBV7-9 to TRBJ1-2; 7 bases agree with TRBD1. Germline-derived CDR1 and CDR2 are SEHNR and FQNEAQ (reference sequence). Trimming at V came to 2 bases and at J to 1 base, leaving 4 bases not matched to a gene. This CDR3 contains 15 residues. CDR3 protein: CASSLYTGVNYGYTF. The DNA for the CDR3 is TGTGCCAGCAGCTTATACACAGGGGTTAACTATGGCTACACCTTC.

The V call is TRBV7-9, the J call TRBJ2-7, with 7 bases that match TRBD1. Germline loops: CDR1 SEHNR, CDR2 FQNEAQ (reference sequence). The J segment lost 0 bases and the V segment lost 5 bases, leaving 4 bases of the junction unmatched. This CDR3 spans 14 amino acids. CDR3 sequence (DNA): TGTGCCAGCAGCCCGGACAGGAGCTCCTACGAGCAGTACTTC. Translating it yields CASSPDRSSYEQYF.

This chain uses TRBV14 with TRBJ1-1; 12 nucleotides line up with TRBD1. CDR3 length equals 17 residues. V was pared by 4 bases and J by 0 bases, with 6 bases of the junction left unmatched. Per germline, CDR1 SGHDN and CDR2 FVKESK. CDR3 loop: CASSPRDRGLLNTEAFF. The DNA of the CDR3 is TGTGCCAGCAGCCCCCGGGACAGGGGGCTTTTGAACACTGAAGCTTTCTTT.

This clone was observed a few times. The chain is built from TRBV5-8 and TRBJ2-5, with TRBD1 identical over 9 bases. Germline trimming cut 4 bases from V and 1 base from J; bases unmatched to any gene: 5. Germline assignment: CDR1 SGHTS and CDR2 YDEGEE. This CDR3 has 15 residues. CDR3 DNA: TGTGCCAGCAGCCAGGGGACAGGGTTCCAAGAGACCCAGTACTTC. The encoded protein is CASSQGTGFQETQYF.

CDR3 sequence (DNA): TGTGCCAGTAGTATAGTGCCGGGAGGGCCGCCCTACGAGCAGTACTTC. It encodes CASSIVPGGPPYEQYF. This chain links TRBV19 with TRBJ2-5; 8 bases are shared with TRBD2. The DNA matches TRBJ2-7 better at its end, which makes the J call doubtful. Germline V gene sequence: CDR1 LNHDA, CDR2 SQIVND (reference sequence). The CDR3 is 16 amino acids.

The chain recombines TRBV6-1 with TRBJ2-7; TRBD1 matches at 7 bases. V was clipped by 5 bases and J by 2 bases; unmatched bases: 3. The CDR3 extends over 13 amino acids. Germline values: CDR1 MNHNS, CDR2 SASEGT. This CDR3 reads CASSRDRAYEQYF. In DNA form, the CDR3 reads TGTGCCAGCAGTCGTGACAGGGCCTACGAGCAGTACTTC.

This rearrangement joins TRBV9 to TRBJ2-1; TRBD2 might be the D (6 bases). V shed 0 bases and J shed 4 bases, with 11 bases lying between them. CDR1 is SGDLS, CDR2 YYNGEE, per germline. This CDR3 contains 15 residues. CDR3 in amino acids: CASSVVGDSYNEQFF. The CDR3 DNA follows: TGTGCCAGCAGCGTAGTAGGGGACTCATACAATGAGCAGTTCTTC.

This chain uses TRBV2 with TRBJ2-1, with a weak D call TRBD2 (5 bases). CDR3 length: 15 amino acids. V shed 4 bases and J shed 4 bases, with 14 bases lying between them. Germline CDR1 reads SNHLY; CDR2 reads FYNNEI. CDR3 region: CASSAEVLGYNEQFF. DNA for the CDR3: TGTGCCAGCAGTGCGGAGGTTTTGGGGTACAATGAGCAGTTCTTC.

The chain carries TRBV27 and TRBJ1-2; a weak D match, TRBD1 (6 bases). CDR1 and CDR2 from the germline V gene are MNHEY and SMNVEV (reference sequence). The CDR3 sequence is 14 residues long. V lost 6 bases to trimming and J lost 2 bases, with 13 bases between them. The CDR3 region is CASRRGGPNYGYTF. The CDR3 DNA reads TGTGCCAGCAGGAGGGGGGGACCAAACTATGGCTACACCTTC.

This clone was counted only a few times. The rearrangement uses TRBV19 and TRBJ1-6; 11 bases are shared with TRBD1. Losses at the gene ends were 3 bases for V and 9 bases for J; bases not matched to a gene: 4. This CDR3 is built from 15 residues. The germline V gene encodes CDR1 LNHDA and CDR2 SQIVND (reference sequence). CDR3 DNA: TGTGCCAGTAGTATTTCTGGACAGGGGGCTTCACCCCTCCACTTT. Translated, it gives CASSISGQGASPLHF.

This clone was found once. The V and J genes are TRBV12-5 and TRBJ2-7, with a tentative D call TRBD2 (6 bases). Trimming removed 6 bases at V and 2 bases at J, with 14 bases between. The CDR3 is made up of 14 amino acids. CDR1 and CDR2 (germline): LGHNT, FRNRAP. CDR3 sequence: CASGLSGAPYEQYF. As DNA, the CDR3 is TGTGCTAGTGGCCTTAGCGGCGCCCCCTACGAGCAGTACTTC. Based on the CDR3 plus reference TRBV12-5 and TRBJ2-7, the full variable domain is DARVTQTPRHKVTEMGQEVTMRCQPILGHNTVFWYRQTMMQGLELLAYFRNRAPLDDSGMPKDRFSAEMPDATLATLKIQPSEPRDSAVYFCASGLSGAPYEQYFGPGTRLTVT.

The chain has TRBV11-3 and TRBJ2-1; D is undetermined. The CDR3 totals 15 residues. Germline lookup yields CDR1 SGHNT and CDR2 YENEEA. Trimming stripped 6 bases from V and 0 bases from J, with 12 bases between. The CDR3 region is CASSSKESSYNEQFF. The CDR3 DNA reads TGTGCCAGCAGTTCAAAGGAGAGCTCCTACAATGAGCAGTTCTTC.

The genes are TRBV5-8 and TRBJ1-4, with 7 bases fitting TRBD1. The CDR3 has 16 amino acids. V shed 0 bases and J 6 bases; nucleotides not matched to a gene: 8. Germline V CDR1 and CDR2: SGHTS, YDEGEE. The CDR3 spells CASSLEGAGGYEKLFF. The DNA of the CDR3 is TGTGCCAGCAGCTTGGAGGGGGCAGGCGGATATGAAAAACTGTTTTTT.

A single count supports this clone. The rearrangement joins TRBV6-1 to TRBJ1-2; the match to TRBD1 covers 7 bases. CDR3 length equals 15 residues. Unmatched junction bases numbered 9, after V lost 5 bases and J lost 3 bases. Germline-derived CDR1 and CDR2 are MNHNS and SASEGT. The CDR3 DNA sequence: TGTGCCAGCAGTCTTTGGGGGGACAGCTACTATGGCTACACCTTC. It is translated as CASSLWGDSYYGYTF.

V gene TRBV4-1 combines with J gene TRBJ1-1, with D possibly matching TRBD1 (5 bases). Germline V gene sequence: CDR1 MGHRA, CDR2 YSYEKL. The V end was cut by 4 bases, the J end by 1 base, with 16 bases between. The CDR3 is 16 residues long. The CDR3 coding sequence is TGCGCCAGCAGCCTTCGACAGTACACCTCGAACACTGAAGCTTTCTTT. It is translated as CASSLRQYTSNTEAFF.

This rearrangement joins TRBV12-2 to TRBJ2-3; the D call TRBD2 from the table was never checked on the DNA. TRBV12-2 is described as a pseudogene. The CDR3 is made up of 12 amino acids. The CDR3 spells CASRPCTDTQYF. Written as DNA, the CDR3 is TGTGCAAGTCGCCCCTGCACAGATACGCAGTATTTT.

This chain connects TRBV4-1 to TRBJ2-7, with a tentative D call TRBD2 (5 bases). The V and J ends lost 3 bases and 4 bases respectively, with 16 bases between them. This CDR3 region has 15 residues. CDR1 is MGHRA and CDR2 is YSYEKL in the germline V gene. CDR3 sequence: CASSHALASYYEQYF. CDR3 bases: TGCGCCAGCAGCCATGCCCTAGCATCCTATTACGAGCAGTACTTC.

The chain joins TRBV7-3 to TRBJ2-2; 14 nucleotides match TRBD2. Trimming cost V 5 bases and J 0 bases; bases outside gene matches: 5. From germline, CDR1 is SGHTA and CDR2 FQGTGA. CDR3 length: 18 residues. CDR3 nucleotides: TGTGCCAGCAGCCCGAGACTAGCGGGAGGGCCGAACACCGGGGAGCTGTTTTTT. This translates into CASSPRLAGGPNTGELFF. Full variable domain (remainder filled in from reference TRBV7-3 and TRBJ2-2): GAGVSQTPSNKVTEKGKYVELRCDPISGHTALYWYRQSLGQGPEFLIYFQGTGAADDSGLPNDRFFAVRPEGSVSTLKIQRTERGDSAVYLCASSPRLAGGPNTGELFFGEGSRLTVL.

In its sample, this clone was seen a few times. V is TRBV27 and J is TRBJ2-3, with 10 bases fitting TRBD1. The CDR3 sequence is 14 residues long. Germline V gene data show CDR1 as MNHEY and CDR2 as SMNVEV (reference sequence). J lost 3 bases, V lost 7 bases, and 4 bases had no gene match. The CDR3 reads CASKPGQGTDTQYF. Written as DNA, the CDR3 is TGTGCCAGCAAACCGGGACAGGGGACAGATACGCAGTATTTT.

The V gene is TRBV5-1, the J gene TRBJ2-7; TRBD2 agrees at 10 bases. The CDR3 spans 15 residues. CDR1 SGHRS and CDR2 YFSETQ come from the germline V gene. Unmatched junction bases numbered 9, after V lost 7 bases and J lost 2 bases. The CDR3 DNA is TGCGCCAGCTCCGCCGGGACTAGCGCTACCTACGAGCAGTACTTC. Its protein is CASSAGTSATYEQYF.

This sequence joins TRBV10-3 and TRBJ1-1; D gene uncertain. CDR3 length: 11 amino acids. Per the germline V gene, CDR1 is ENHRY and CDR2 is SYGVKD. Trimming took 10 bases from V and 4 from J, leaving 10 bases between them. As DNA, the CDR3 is TGTGCCACCAGGACGGGCACTGAAGCTTTCTTT. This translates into CATRTGTEAFF.